This T cell receptor beta chain was sequenced for a study of T cell changes during pregnancy in multiple sclerosis. Germline V lookup: CDR1 MGHDK, CDR2 SYGVNS. The length of the CDR3 is 14 residues. J gave up 5 bases and V 0 bases, and 3 bases lay outside the gene matches. The data were produced by immunoSEQ multiplex PCR, yet TCRdb's version contains in-frame clones alone and is incomplete. The data hold tens of thousands of clones, with roughly nine tenths observed a single time. This chain uses TRBV25-1 with TRBJ2-5; 7 bases map to TRBD2. The sequencing used CD4+ T cells from peripheral blood mononuclear cells, collected in the third trimester of pregnancy. The clonotype was recovered from a female donor in good health, enrolled as a control in a pregnancy study. CDR3 residues: CASSEYSSGETQYF. The CDR3 bases are TGTGCCAGCAGTGAATATTCTAGCGGTGAGACCCAGTACTTC.